This T cell receptor beta chain was recorded in a study of cytotoxic CD8 clonotypes in ibrutinib-treated CLL. This CDR3 contains 13 residues. Trimming cost V 5 bases and J 3 bases, with 10 bases left between them. Per the germline V gene, CDR1 is SEHNR and CDR2 is FQNEAQ (reference sequence). Profiled with immunoSEQ multiplex PCR; TCRdb holds only in-frame clones, not every one. The table records approximately 46,000 clones, nearly 70% of them present only once. The rearrangement joins TRBV7-9 to TRBJ1-2; unclear D gene. Sample: PBMCs, taken after 12 months of ibrutinib treatment. The clonotype originates from a human donor with chronic lymphocytic leukemia. The CDR3 region is CASSLNGDYGYTF. The CDR3 region has the DNA TGTGCCAGCAGCCTAAACGGGGACTATGGCTACACCTTC. The variable domain in full, with the rest retrieved from reference TRBV7-9 and TRBJ1-2, is DTGVSQNPRHKITKRGQNVTFRCDPISEHNRLYWYRQTLGQGPEFLTYFQNEAQLEKSRLLSDRFSAERPKGSFSTLEIQRTEQGDSAMYLCASSLNGDYGYTFGSGTRLTVV.